The 8 T cell receptor beta chains below were found in one sample sequenced in a study of blood T cell repertoires in COVID-19. The protocol was immunoSEQ multiplex PCR, while the TCRdb copy is restricted to in-frame clones and leaves out a portion. The data contain about 670,000 clones, just under 90% of them singletons. Sequences were obtained from peripheral blood. These receptors all stem from a woman younger than 30 with acute or convalescent COVID-19.

The chain recombines TRBV5-1 with TRBJ1-3; D not certain. The CDR3 consists of 16 residues. V lost 0 bases and J lost 0, with 10 bases in between. Germline lookup yields CDR1 SGHRS and CDR2 YFSETQ. CDR3 region: CASSLAGLFSGNTIYF. The DNA of the CDR3 is TGCGCCAGCAGCTTGGCCGGACTGTTCTCTGGAAACACCATATATTTT.

DNA of the CDR3: TGTGCCAGCAGCTCCCCCTTTGGGCTACGGAACACCGGGGAGCTGTTTTTT. Translated, it gives CASSSPFGLRNTGELFF. The chain couples TRBV7-9 to TRBJ2-2; D gene uncertain. The germline V gene encodes CDR1 SEHNR and CDR2 FQNEAQ (reference sequence). The CDR3 is made up of 17 amino acids. V was cut by 4 bases and J by 1 base, with 16 bases left in between.

The V call is TRBV21-1, the J call TRBJ2-7; the D call TRBD1 from the table was never checked on the DNA. TRBV21-1 is a recognized pseudogene. The CDR3 has 18 amino acids. This CDR3 reads CASSKFLAQVQSSYEQYF. CDR3 nucleotide sequence: TGTGCCAGCAGCAAATTTCTCGCACAGGTGCAAAGCTCCTACGAGCAGTACTTC.

The genes are TRBV6-5 and TRBJ2-4; perhaps TRBD2 as D (6 bases). The CDR3 has 13 amino acids. Trimming took 6 bases from V and 10 from J, leaving 16 bases between them. CDR1 is MNHEY, CDR2 SVGAGI, per germline. The CDR3 coding sequence is TGTGCCAGCAGCTCCACTCCTCGGGGGATTCAGTACTTC. Translated, it gives CASSSTPRGIQYF.

This chain links TRBV5-3 with TRBJ2-3; a weak D match, TRBD2 (6 bases). TRBV5-3 is assigned to the ORF class and has an uncertain function. The CDR3 length is 15 residues. The V gene lost 2 bases and the J gene lost 2 bases, with 12 bases spanning the gap. The CDR3 DNA reads TGTGCCAGAAGCTTCCGGGACTGGAACACAGATACGCAGTATTTT. It translates to CARSFRDWNTDTQYF.

This clone was recorded once. The chain couples TRBV7-6 to TRBJ2-7, with D tentatively TRBD1 (8 bases). Germline CDR1 and CDR2: SGHVS and FNYEAQ. The CDR3 totals 15 residues. V gave up 7 bases and J gave up 2 bases, with 18 bases separating them. The CDR3 here is CASTTLQGGPYEQYF. The CDR3 DNA follows: TGTGCCAGCACCACCCTACAGGGGGGGCCCTACGAGCAGTACTTC.

In this sample, this clone turned up once. The gene calls are TRBV29-1 and TRBJ2-3; D is possibly TRBD2 (6 bases). Trimming stripped 4 bases from V and 6 bases from J, with 14 bases between. The CDR3 is 13 amino acids. CDR1 and CDR2 (germline): SQVTM, ANQGSEA. CDR3 DNA sequence: TGCAGCGTTGGTCGGGGGTCCGCCGATACGCAGTATTTT. Encoded protein: CSVGRGSADTQYF.

The chain joins TRBV5-1 to TRBJ2-7; D is perhaps TRBD2 (5 bases). Germline V gene data show CDR1 as SGHRS and CDR2 as YFSETQ. The germline V and J ends were trimmed by 2 bases and 3 bases, with 18 bases remaining between them. The CDR3 covers 16 residues. For the CDR3, the DNA is TGCGCCAGCAGCTTTCCCACGGGTGGGAGAAGCTACGAGCAGTACTTC. This codes for CASSFPTGGRSYEQYF.